Listed here is a single T cell receptor (beta chain). The target of this receptor is not known. No clone much larger than this one lies a single base away; base qualities are absent. The CDR3 regions of human TCRbeta chains were analyzed by immunosequencing. On the study's bioinformatics: Repertoire TCRs were checked for matches against a reference library of SARS-CoV-2-specific TCRs that had been generated using the MIRA antigen-specificity platform. Breadth was defined as the fraction of unique TCRs that were SARS-CoV-2-associated. Depth was defined as the fraction of total T cells that were SARS-CoV-2-associated. Each spike-specific TCR was assigned to its reactive spike region and to a CD4 or CD8 class using the MIRA data. Log10-transformed breadth and depth values were compared by one-way ANOVA with Sidak's multiple comparisons tests. Entries here come from immuneACCESS through TCRdb and include only in-frame sequences with V and J called. Some clones fail to appear in such tables; in the studies checked, an unresolved V gene covers under half of the shortfall, and the cause of the remainder is unknown. D and trimming come from the DNA, and the V and J calls and clone size come from that table. This sample lists 100,000 or so clones; about nine tenths were detected once. Around 4.3% of the sample rests with the top ten.

At the junction V is shortened by 1 base and J by 6 bases; bases outside the gene matches: 7. Including the terminal cysteine and phenylalanine, the CDR3 comprises 16 residues. Only the CDR3 DNA is retained, 48 bases long and in frame from the first base. The germline V gene specifies SGHVS as CDR1 and FQNEAQ as CDR2. This sample was taken from a study of T cell responses to AZD1222 COVID-19 vaccine (dated by TCRdb to the early 2020s). Turning to the overall study: Because spike-specific TCR depth and breadth did not differ between the two schedules, AZD1222 recipients who got a second dose at roughly 4 weeks were pooled with those who got a second dose at roughly 12 weeks. A total of just over 230 trial participants underwent TCR sequencing, of whom more than 200 had received two doses of AZD1222 and some 26 had received two doses of the MenACWY control vaccine. Trial participants were enrolled by age into 18-55, 56-69 and 70-plus year subgroups, with around 150, 28 and 57 TCR-sequenced participants respectively. Results and caveats for the whole study, not just this receptor: Participants were mostly white British and included more females than males, and it was suggested by the authors that clonal diversity may have been underestimated. Conclusions about previously exposed vaccinees are limited, since just five or six AZD1222 recipients were seropositive for SARS-CoV-2 at baseline. In the small 56-69-year group, the increase in depth fell short of significance, most likely because of low power. The vaccine-associated CD4 TCRs covered the entire spike protein, and the dominant responses fell in regions 160-218 and 743-854. Spike-specific TCR breadth and depth rose significantly after two AZD1222 doses compared with day 0 and with MenACWY recipients. Because no day 14 peak-response samples were available, the repertoires could be characterized only after the peak T cell response. Epitopes outside the regions mutated in the B.1.351 and B.1.1.7 variants were reportedly recognized by nearly half of the unique spike-specific TCRs.

Sample time point, as interpreted from the label and publication: baseline before first vaccination. Samples from vaccinated people were obtained from the UK trials COV001 and COV002, which included a single-blind randomized controlled phase 2/3 trial of AZD1222 (ChAdOx1 nCoV-19) in healthy adults. For TCRbeta chain sequencing, PBMC samples were collected from trial participants at day 0 and at day 28 after the second dose. This chain joins TRBV7-8 to TRBJ2-1, and 9 junctional nucleotides match TRBD2. This sample comprised peripheral blood, obtained on day 0 of AZD1222 vaccination. The sequence was collected from an adult in good health. The CDR3 region reads CASSLVGGGAGNEQFF. The DNA sequence is given as TGTGCCAGCAGCTTAGTTGGCGGGGGGGCCGGCAATGAGCAGTTCTTC. Here the CDR3 is joined to the reference TRBV7-8 and TRBJ2-1 genes, and the full variable domain is: GAGVSQSPRYKVAKRGQDVALRCDPISGHVSLFWYQQALGQGPEFLTYFQNEAQLDKSGLPSDRFFAERPEGSVSTLKIQRTQQEDSAVYLCASSLVGGGAGNEQFFGPGTRLTVL.